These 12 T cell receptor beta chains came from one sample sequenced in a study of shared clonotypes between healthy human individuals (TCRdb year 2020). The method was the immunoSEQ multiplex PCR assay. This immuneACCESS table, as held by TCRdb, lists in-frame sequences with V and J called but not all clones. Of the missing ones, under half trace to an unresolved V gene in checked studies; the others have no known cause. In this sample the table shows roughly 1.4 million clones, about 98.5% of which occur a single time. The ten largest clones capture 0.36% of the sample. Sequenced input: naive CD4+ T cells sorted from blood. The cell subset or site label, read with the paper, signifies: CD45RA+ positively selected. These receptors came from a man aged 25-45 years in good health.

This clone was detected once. The CDR3 protein is CAISLGGEDTQYF. The CDR3 DNA follows: TGTGCCATCAGCCTAGGGGGGGAGGATACGCAGTATTTT. The chain is built from TRBV10-3 and TRBJ2-3, with D possibly matching TRBD2 (7 bases). Looked up from germline, CDR1 is ENHRY and CDR2 is SYGVKD. The CDR3 totals 13 residues. V was shortened by 6 bases and J by 6 bases, with 13 bases between the two germline ends.

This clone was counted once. The CDR3 reads CASLHGAGGTEAFF. The DNA of the CDR3 is TGTGCCAGCCTCCATGGCGCAGGCGGTACTGAAGCTTTCTTT. This chain uses TRBV6-5 with TRBJ1-1; D call uncertain. The CDR3 runs 14 residues. Per the germline V gene, CDR1 is MNHEY and CDR2 is SVGAGI. Trimming took 8 bases from V and 5 from J, leaving 18 bases between them.

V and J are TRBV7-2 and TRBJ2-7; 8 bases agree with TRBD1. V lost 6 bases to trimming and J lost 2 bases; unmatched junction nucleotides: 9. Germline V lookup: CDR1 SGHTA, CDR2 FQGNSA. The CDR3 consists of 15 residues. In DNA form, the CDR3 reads TGTGCCAGCAGTCGAACAGGACAGGGTCCCTACGAGCAGTACTTC. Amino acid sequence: CASSRTGQGPYEQYF. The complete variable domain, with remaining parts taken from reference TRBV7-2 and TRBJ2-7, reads GAGVSQSPSNKVTEKGKDVELRCDPISGHTALYWYRQSLGQGLEFLIYFQGNSAPDKSGLPSDRFSAERTGGSVSTLTIQRTQQEDSAVYLCASSRTGQGPYEQYFGPGTRLTVT.

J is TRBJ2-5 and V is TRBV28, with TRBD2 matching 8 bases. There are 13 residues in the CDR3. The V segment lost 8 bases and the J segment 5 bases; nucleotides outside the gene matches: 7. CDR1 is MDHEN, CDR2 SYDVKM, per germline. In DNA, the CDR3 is TGTGCCAGCCTACCCGGGGGGGGTGAGACCCAGTACTTC. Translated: CASLPGGGETQYF.

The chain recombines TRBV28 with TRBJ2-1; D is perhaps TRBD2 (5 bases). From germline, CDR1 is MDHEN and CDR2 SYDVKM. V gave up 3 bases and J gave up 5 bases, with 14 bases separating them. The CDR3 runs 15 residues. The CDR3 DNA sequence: TGTGCCAGCAGTTTTCTCGGGATTCGCGACAATGAGCAGTTCTTC. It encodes CASSFLGIRDNEQFF.

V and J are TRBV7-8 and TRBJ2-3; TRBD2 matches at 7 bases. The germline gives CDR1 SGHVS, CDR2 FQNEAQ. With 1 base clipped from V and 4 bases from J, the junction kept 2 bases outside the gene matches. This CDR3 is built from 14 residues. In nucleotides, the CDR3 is TGTGCCAGCAGCTTAGGGGGAGGGCCAGATACGCAGTATTTT. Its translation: CASSLGGGPDTQYF.

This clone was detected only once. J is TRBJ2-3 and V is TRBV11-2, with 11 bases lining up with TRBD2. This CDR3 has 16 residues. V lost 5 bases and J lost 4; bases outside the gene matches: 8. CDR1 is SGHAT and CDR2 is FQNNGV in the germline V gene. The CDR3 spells CASSVRLAGNSDTQYF. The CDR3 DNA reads TGTGCCAGCAGCGTCCGACTAGCGGGAAATTCAGATACGCAGTATTTT.

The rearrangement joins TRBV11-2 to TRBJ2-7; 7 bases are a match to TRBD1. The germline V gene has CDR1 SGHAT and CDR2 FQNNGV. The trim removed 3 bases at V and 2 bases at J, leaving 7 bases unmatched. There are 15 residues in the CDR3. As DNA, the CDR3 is TGTGCCAGCAGCTTGAGGGGACAGAGCACCTACGAGCAGTACTTC. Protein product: CASSLRGQSTYEQYF.

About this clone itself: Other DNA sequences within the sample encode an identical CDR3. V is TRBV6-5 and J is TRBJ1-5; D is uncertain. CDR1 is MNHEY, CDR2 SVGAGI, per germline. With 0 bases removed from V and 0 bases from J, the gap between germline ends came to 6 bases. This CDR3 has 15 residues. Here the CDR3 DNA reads TGTGCCAGCAGTTACTCCAGCGGTAGCAATCAGCCCCAGCATTTT. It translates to CASSYSSGSNQPQHF.

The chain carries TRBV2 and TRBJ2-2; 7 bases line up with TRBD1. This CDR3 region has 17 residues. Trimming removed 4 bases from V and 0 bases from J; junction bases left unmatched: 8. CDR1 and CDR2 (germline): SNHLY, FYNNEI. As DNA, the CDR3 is TGTGCCAGCAGTGGCGGACAGGACAGAACGAACACCGGGGAGCTGTTTTTT. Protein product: CASSGGQDRTNTGELFF.

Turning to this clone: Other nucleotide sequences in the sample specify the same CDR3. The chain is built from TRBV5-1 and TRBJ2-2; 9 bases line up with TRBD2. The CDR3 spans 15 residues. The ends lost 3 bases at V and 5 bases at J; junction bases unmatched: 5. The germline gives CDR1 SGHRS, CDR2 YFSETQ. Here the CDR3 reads CASSYLAGSTGELFF. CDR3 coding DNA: TGCGCCAGCAGCTACCTAGCGGGAAGTACCGGGGAGCTGTTTTTT.

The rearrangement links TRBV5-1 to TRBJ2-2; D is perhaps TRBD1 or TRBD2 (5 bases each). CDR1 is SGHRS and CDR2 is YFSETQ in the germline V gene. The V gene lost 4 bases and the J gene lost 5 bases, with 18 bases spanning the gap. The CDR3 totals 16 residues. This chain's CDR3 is CASSRTGLRGTGELFF. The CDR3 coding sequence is TGCGCCAGCAGCCGTACGGGGCTTAGAGGGACCGGGGAGCTGTTTTTT.